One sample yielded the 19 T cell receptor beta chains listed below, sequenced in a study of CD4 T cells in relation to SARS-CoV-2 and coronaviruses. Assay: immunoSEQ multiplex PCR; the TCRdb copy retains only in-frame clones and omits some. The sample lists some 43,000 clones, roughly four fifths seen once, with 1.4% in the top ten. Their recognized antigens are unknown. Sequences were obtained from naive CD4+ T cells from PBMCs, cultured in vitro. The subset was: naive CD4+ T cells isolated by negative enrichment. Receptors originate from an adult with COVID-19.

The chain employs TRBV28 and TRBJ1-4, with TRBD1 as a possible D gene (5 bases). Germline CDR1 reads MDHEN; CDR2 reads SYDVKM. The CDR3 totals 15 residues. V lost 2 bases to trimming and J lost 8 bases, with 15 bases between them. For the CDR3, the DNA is TGTGCCAGCAGTTTAAGAGTCGGGGGTCAAGAAAAACTGTTTTTT. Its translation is CASSLRVGGQEKLFF.

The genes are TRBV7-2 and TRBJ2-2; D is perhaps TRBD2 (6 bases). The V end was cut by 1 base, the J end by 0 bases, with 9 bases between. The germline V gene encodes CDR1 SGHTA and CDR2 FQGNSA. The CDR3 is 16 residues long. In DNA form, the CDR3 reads TGTGCCAGCAGCTTAGTCGGGACTGCGAACACCGGGGAGCTGTTTTTT. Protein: CASSLVGTANTGELFF.

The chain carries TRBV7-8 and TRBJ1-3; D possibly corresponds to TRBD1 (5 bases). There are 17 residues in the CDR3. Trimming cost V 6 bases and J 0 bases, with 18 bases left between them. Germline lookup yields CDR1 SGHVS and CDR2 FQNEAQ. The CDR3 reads CASSPRRDRLSGNTIYF. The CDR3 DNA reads TGTGCCAGCAGTCCAAGACGGGACCGCCTCTCTGGAAACACCATATATTTT.

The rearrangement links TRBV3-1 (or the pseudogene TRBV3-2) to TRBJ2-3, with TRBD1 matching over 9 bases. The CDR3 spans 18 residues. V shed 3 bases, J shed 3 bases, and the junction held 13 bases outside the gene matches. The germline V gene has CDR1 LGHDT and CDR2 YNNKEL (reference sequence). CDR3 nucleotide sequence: TGTGCCAGCAGCCAGAGCTTGGGAAGGACAGGGGTGACAGATACGCAGTATTTT. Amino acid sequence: CASSQSLGRTGVTDTQYF.

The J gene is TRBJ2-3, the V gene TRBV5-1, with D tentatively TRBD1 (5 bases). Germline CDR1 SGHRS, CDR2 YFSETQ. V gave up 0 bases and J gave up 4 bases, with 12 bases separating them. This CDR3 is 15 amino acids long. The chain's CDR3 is CASSLDSGAADTQYF. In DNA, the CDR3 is TGCGCCAGCAGCTTGGATTCTGGGGCCGCAGATACGCAGTATTTT.

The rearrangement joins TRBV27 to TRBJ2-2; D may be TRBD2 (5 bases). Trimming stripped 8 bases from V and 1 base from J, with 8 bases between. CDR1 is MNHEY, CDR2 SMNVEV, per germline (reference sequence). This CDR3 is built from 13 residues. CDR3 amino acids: CASGLQNTGELFF. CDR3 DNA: TGTGCCAGCGGACTGCAGAACACCGGGGAGCTGTTTTTT.

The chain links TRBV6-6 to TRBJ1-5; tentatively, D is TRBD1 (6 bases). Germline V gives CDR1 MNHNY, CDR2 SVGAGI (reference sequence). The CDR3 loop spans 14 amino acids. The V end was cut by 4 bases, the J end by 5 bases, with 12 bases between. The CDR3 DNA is TGTGCCAGCAGTTCCACAGGGTATGATCAGCCCCAGCATTTT. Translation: CASSSTGYDQPQHF.

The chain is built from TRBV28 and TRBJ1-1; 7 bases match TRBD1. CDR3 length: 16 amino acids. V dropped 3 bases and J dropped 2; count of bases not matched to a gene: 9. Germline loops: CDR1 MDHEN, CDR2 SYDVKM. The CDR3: CASSFSTGTANTEAFF. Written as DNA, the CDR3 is TGTGCCAGCAGTTTTTCTACCGGGACAGCCAACACTGAAGCTTTCTTT.

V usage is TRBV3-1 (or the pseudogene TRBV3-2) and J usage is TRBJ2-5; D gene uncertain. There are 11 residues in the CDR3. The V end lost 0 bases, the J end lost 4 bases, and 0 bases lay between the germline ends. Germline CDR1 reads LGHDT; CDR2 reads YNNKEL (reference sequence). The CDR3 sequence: CASSQEETQYF. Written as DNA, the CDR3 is TGTGCCAGCAGCCAAGAAGAGACCCAGTACTTC.

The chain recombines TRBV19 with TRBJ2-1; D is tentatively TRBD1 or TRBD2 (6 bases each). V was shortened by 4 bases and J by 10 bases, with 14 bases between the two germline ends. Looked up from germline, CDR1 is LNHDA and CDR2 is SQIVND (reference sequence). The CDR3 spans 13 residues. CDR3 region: CASSRTVGGEQFF. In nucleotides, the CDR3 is TGTGCCAGTAGTAGGACAGTCGGGGGCGAGCAGTTCTTC.

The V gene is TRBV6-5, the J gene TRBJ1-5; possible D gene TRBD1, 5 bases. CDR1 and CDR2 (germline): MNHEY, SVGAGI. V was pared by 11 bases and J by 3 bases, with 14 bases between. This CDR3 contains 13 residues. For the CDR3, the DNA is TGTGCCGGGGGGTTCGGGAACAATCAGCCCCAGCATTTT. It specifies CAGGFGNNQPQHF.

CDR3 nucleotides: TGTGCCACCAGTGATTTGTTCCGACCAGAGACCCAGTACTTC. Translating gives CATSDLFRPETQYF. The rearrangement uses TRBV24-1 and TRBJ2-5; D gene ambiguous. Looked up from germline, CDR1 is KGHDR and CDR2 is SFDVKD. V was trimmed by 0 bases and J by 4 bases, leaving 8 bases between them. The CDR3 spans 14 residues.

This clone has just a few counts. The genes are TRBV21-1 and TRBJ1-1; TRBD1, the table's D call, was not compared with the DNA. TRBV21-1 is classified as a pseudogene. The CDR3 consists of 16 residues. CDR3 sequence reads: CASSRRQACWNTEAFF. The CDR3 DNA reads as TGTGCCAGCAGCAGGCGACAGGCTTGTTGGAACACTGAAGCTTTCTTT.

CDR3: CASSRDSQSNEKLFF. CDR3 DNA sequence: TGTGCCAGCAGCCGCGACAGCCAAAGTAATGAAAAACTGTTTTTT. The chain is built from TRBV11-2 and TRBJ1-4, with a possible D match to TRBD1 (5 bases). The germline V and J ends were trimmed by 5 bases and 4 bases, with 14 bases remaining between them. The CDR3 spans 15 residues. Germline V gives CDR1 SGHAT, CDR2 FQNNGV. Full variable domain (missing parts from reference TRBV11-2 and TRBJ1-4): EAGVAQSPRYKIIEKRQSVAFWCNPISGHATLYWYQQILGQGPKLLIQFQNNGVVDDSQLPKDRFSAERLKGVDSTLKIQPAKLEDSAVYLCASSRDSQSNEKLFFGSGTQLSVL.

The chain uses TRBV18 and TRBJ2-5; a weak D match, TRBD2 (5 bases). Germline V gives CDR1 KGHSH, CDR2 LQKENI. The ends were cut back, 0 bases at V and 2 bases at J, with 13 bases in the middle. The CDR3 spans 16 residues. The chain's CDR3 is CASSPPVYGKQETQYF. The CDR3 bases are TGTGCCAGCTCACCACCGGTATACGGGAAACAAGAGACCCAGTACTTC. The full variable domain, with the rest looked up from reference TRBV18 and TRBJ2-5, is NAGVMQNPRHLVRRRGQEARLRCSPMKGHSHVYWYRQLPEEGLKFMVYLQKENIIDESGMPKERFSAEFPKEGPSILRIQQVVRGDSAAYFCASSPPVYGKQETQYFGPGTRLLVL.

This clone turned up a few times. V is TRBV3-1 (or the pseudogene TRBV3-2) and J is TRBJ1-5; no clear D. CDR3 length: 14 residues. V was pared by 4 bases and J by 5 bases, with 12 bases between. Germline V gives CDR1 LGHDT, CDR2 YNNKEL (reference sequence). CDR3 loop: CASSLGGRDQPQHF. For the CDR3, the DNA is TGTGCCAGCAGCCTCGGCGGAAGAGATCAGCCCCAGCATTTT.

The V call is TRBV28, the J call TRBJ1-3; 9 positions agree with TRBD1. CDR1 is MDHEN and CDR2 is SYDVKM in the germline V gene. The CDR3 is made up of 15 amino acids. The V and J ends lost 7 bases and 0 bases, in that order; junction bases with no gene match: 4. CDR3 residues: CASKQGAGSGNTIYF. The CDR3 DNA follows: TGTGCCAGCAAACAGGGGGCCGGCTCTGGAAACACCATATATTTT.

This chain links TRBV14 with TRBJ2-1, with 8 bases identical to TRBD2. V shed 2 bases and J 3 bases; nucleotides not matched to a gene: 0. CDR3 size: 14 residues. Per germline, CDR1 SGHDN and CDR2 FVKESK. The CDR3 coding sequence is TGTGCCAGCAGCCAAACTAGCGGCTACAATGAGCAGTTCTTC. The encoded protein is CASSQTSGYNEQFF.

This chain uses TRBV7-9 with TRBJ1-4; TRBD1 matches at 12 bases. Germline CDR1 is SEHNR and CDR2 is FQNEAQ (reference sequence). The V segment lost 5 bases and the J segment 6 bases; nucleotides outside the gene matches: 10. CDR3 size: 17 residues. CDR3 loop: CASSQLFGTGGHEKLFF. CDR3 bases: TGTGCCAGCAGCCAGCTTTTTGGGACAGGGGGCCATGAAAAACTGTTTTTT.